Below, 32 T cell receptor beta chains from the same sample are listed, as sequenced in a study of identical twins. One entry per CDR3 protein results from TCRdb running MiXCR on the 5' RACE reads. In the table there are some 190,000 distinct CDR3 sequences, approximately 16% of which are singletons. A further study also used this sample, focusing on T cells expressing NK-cell markers.

Sequencing input: CD8+ T cells sorted from blood. All receptors derive from a woman between 18 and 29 years old in good health.

The V and J genes are TRBV14 and TRBJ2-1; unclear D gene. The CDR3 has 15 residues. The germline V gene has CDR1 SGHDN and CDR2 FVKESK. Trimming cost V 2 bases and J 0 bases, with 8 bases left between them. CDR3 loop: CASSQRTSSYNEQFF. CDR3 DNA sequence: TGTGCCAGCAGCCAACGAACGAGCTCCTACAATGAGCAGTTCTTC.

This clonotype was seen more than once but under ten times. The chain has TRBV18 and TRBJ2-1, with TRBD1 identical over 7 bases. Looked up from germline, CDR1 is KGHSH and CDR2 is LQKENI. This CDR3 contains 16 residues. V was clipped by 6 bases and J by 3 bases; unmatched bases: 11. The CDR3 DNA reads as TGTGCCAGCTCCCCGACAGGGCCGGATTACTACAATGAGCAGTTCTTC. Its translation: CASSPTGPDYYNEQFF.

The CDR3 sequence: CASSSAVNSYEQYF. The CDR3 DNA sequence: TGTGCCAGTAGTTCGGCGGTGAACTCCTACGAGCAGTACTTC. This chain uses TRBV19 with TRBJ2-7; the D is unclear. Germline V CDR1 and CDR2: LNHDA, SQIVND (reference sequence). The CDR3 totals 14 residues. Trimming took off 5 bases at V and 0 bases at J, with 11 bases between the two ends. The variable domain in full, with the rest retrieved from reference TRBV19 and TRBJ2-7, is DGGITQSPKYLFRKEGQNVTLSCEQNLNHDAMYWYRQDPGQGLRLIYYSQIVNDFQKGDIAEGYSVSREKKESFPLTVTSAQKNPTAFYLCASSSAVNSYEQYFGPGTRLTVT.

There are a few counts of this clonotype. This chain joins TRBV14 and TRBJ2-1; D might be TRBD2 (5 bases). Per the germline V gene, CDR1 is SGHDN and CDR2 is FVKESK. Trimming pared 0 bases from V and 4 bases from J, leaving 13 bases between. This CDR3 spans 16 amino acids. The CDR3: CASSQDTPRAYNEQFF. Written as DNA, the CDR3 is TGTGCCAGCAGCCAAGATACCCCGCGGGCTTACAATGAGCAGTTCTTC.

At least ten counts were recorded for this clonotype. The chain recombines TRBV12-3 or TRBV12-4 with TRBJ2-3; 8 nucleotides align to TRBD1. The CDR3 runs to 16 residues. The trim removed 5 bases at V and 4 bases at J, leaving 11 bases unmatched. For the CDR3, the DNA is TGTGCCAGCAGTACCGTGACAGGGGTGATCGCAGATACGCAGTATTTT. It specifies CASSTVTGVIADTQYF.

The chain combines TRBV13 with TRBJ2-7; tentatively, D is TRBD1 or TRBD2 (5 bases each). Trimming left V 5 bases short and J 0 bases short, with 11 bases between. Germline V gene sequence: CDR1 PRHDT, CDR2 FYEKMQ (reference sequence). The CDR3 runs to 14 residues. CDR3 nucleotides: TGTGCCAGCAGCCTCCCCGGGGCCTCCTACGAGCAGTACTTC. Translation gives CASSLPGASYEQYF.

The CDR3 protein is CASSQDGDSWAEAFF. CDR3 DNA: TGCGCCAGCAGCCAAGATGGGGATAGTTGGGCTGAAGCTTTCTTT. This chain connects TRBV4-3 to TRBJ1-1; D is uncertain. CDR3 length: 15 amino acids. The germline CDR1 and CDR2 sequences are LGHNA and YSLEER. Trimming pared 0 bases from V and 6 bases from J, leaving 14 bases between.

A few counts support this clonotype. V gene TRBV7-9 combines with J gene TRBJ2-5, with D unresolved. CDR3 length: 12 amino acids. Trimming removed 5 bases from V and 5 bases from J, with 9 bases in between. Germline CDR1 is SEHNR and CDR2 is FQNEAQ (reference sequence). The CDR3 spells CASSPQVETQYF. CDR3 nucleotide sequence: TGTGCCAGCAGCCCCCAAGTGGAGACCCAGTACTTC.

This clonotype was counted a few times. The CDR3 DNA is TGCAGCGTTGAAAACTGGGCGGGCTCCCCGAACACCGGGGAGCTGTTTTTT. It codes for CSVENWAGSPNTGELFF. The chain joins TRBV29-1 to TRBJ2-2, with D possibly matching TRBD2 (5 bases). CDR3 length: 17 amino acids. V lost 2 bases, J lost 0 bases, and 16 bases lay in between. Germline CDR1 SQVTM, CDR2 ANQGSEA.

This clonotype turned up a few times. The genes are TRBV12-3 or TRBV12-4 and TRBJ2-3; D may be TRBD1 (5 bases). There are 16 residues in the CDR3. The germline V and J ends were trimmed by 2 bases and 0 bases, with 12 bases remaining between them. The CDR3 loop is CASSLTQGFSTDTQYF. Here the CDR3 DNA reads TGTGCCAGCAGTTTAACCCAGGGTTTTAGCACAGATACGCAGTATTTT.

The J gene is TRBJ2-7, the V gene TRBV6-5, with D maybe TRBD2 (5 bases). The ends were cut back, 5 bases at V and 6 bases at J, with 8 bases in the middle. Per germline, CDR1 MNHEY and CDR2 SVGAGI. This CDR3 comprises 11 residues. The CDR3 DNA is TGTGCCAGCAGTACTACTAGCGAGCAGTACTTC. Its protein product is CASSTTSEQYF.

In its sample, this clonotype was seen a few times. The chain is built from TRBV29-1 and TRBJ2-7; the match to TRBD2 covers 12 bases. V trimming: 0 bases; J trimming: 3 bases; junction bases outside the gene matches: 3. The germline CDR1 and CDR2 sequences are SQVTM and ANQGSEA. The CDR3 extends over 15 amino acids. The CDR3 sequence is CSVEDQGLAGYEQYF. For the CDR3, the DNA is TGCAGCGTTGAAGACCAGGGACTAGCGGGCTACGAGCAGTACTTC.

This clonotype showed up just a few times. V is TRBV3-1 and J is TRBJ2-3; 8 bases agree with TRBD2. The CDR3 runs to 15 residues. The V and J ends lost 1 base and 0 bases, in that order; junction bases with no gene match: 0. Germline CDR1 LGHDT, CDR2 YNNKEL (reference sequence). The CDR3 sequence: CASSQVAGSTDTQYF. The CDR3 nucleotides are TGTGCCAGCAGCCAAGTAGCGGGGAGCACAGATACGCAGTATTTT.

V is TRBV12-3 or TRBV12-4 and J is TRBJ2-7, with D perhaps matching TRBD2 (6 bases). V lost 2 bases, J lost 1 base, and 15 bases lay in between. There are 16 residues in the CDR3. CDR3 DNA sequence: TGTGCCAGCAGTTTAAATAGCGGACACACTTCCTACGAGCAGTACTTC. Translation: CASSLNSGHTSYEQYF.

V usage is TRBV29-1 and J usage is TRBJ2-1; a weak D match, TRBD1 (5 bases). This CDR3 is built from 15 residues. V lost 2 bases to trimming and J lost 9 bases, with 20 bases between them. Germline V gene lookup returns CDR1 SQVTM and CDR2 ANQGSEA. For the CDR3, the DNA is TGCAGCGTTGAAAGGGGATACTCAACTCCGTCTGAGCAGTTCTTC. It codes for CSVERGYSTPSEQFF.

The V gene is TRBV20-1, the J gene TRBJ2-1, with a possible D match to TRBD2 (7 bases). V was pared by 5 bases and J by 0 bases, with 20 bases between. CDR3 size: 17 residues. The germline V gene encodes CDR1 DFQATT and CDR2 SNEGSKA (reference sequence). Here the CDR3 DNA reads TGCAGTGCTGACAGCGGGATGGGGGCCAGCTCCTACAATGAGCAGTTCTTC. The encoded protein is CSADSGMGASSYNEQFF.

The sample holds a few counts of this clonotype. The chain couples TRBV15 to TRBJ2-2, with 7 bases aligning to TRBD2. Trimming removed 1 base from V and 6 bases from J; junction bases left unmatched: 8. Per germline, CDR1 LNHNV and CDR2 YYDKDF (reference sequence). This CDR3 contains 16 residues. CDR3 bases: TGTGCCACCAGCAGAGGAACAGCGGGGAGGGCCGGGGAGCTGTTTTTT. The encoded protein is CATSRGTAGRAGELFF. The full variable domain, completed using reference TRBV15 and TRBJ2-2, is DAMVIQNPRYQVTQFGKPVTLSCSQTLNHNVMYWYQQKSSQAPKLLFHYYDKDFNNEADTPDNFQSRRPNTSFCFLDIRSPGLGDTAMYLCATSRGTAGRAGELFFGEGSRLTVL.

The J gene is TRBJ1-1, the V gene TRBV7-9; perhaps TRBD1 as D (6 bases). The ends were cut back, 5 bases at V and 6 bases at J, with 19 bases in the middle. CDR3 length: 15 amino acids. CDR1 and CDR2 (germline): SEHNR, FQNEAQ (reference sequence). CDR3: CASSPPGEGRSEAFF. CDR3 sequence (DNA): TGTGCCAGCAGCCCGCCAGGGGAGGGGAGATCTGAAGCTTTCTTT.

This clonotype has a handful of counts. The gene calls are TRBV5-6 and TRBJ2-1; 8 bases line up with TRBD2. Trimming took 4 bases from V and 7 from J; bases not matched to a gene: 4. The CDR3 has 13 residues. CDR1 and CDR2 from the germline V gene are SGHDT and YYEEEE. The CDR3 reads CASSVGTRNEQFF. CDR3 nucleotides: TGTGCCAGCAGCGTAGGGACTAGGAATGAGCAGTTCTTC.

The genes are TRBV20-1 and TRBJ2-1; tentatively, D is TRBD2 (5 bases). The CDR3 has 16 amino acids. V was pared by 5 bases and J by 0 bases, with 17 bases between. Germline CDR1 DFQATT, CDR2 SNEGSKA (reference sequence). Here the CDR3 reads CSAAPIERSSYNEQFF. CDR3 bases: TGCAGTGCTGCCCCCATCGAGCGGAGCTCCTACAATGAGCAGTTCTTC.

This clonotype was counted between two and nine times. The DNA for the CDR3 is TGTGCCAGCCTTTCTGGGGCCAACGTCCTGACTTTC. Translating it yields CASLSGANVLTF. This chain links TRBV10-3 with TRBJ2-6; D not certain. This CDR3 is built from 12 residues. From germline, CDR1 is ENHRY and CDR2 SYGVKD. Trimming left V 10 bases short and J 1 base short, with 5 bases between.

This clonotype was picked up many times. The chain couples TRBV2 to TRBJ2-3; the match to TRBD2 covers 8 bases. The CDR3 is 16 residues long. The V gene's germline CDR1 is SNHLY and CDR2 FYNNEI. The trim removed 7 bases at V and 3 bases at J, leaving 12 bases unmatched. The CDR3 DNA reads as TGTGCCAGCACTCGGGGGGGGACACCTGTAACAGATACGCAGTATTTT. Translation: CASTRGGTPVTDTQYF.

The V gene is TRBV20-1, the J gene TRBJ2-4; 8 nucleotides match TRBD1. From germline, CDR1 is DFQATT and CDR2 SNEGSKA (reference sequence). The CDR3 sequence is 13 residues long. V gave up 5 bases and J gave up 4 bases; unmatched junction bases: 4. The CDR3 DNA reads as TGCAGTGCTGTACAGGGGGGTAAAAACATTCAGTACTTC. Its protein is CSAVQGGKNIQYF.

V usage is TRBV7-9 and J usage is TRBJ2-3; 9 positions agree with TRBD2. The V gene end was trimmed by 5 bases and the J gene end by 1 base; junction bases not matched to a gene: 4. In germline, CDR1 is SEHNR, CDR2 FQNEAQ (reference sequence). The CDR3 extends over 15 amino acids. The CDR3 nucleotides read TGTGCCAGCAGCACCGAGCGGGAGGGCACAGATACGCAGTATTTT. It translates to CASSTEREGTDTQYF.

V is TRBV7-2 and J is TRBJ1-3, with no clear D. The germline V gene has CDR1 SGHTA and CDR2 FQGNSA. The CDR3 loop spans 15 amino acids. V was cut by 4 bases and J by 3 bases, with 13 bases left in between. CDR3 in amino acids: CASSSADTGGNTIYF. DNA of the CDR3: TGTGCCAGCAGCTCGGCTGACACCGGTGGAAACACCATATATTTT.

This clonotype was seen only a few times. The chain joins TRBV11-3 to TRBJ2-1, with 7 bases fitting TRBD1. The CDR3 is made up of 15 amino acids. The germline V gene encodes CDR1 SGHNT and CDR2 YENEEA. The V and J ends lost 5 bases and 1 base, in that order; junction bases with no gene match: 5. CDR3 sequence: CASSPRGNSYNEQFF. The DNA of the CDR3 is TGTGCCAGCAGCCCCAGGGGGAATTCCTACAATGAGCAGTTCTTC.

The chain is built from TRBV12-3 or TRBV12-4 and TRBJ2-1, with TRBD1 as a possible D gene (6 bases). The CDR3 consists of 15 residues. Trimming left V 3 bases short and J 5 bases short, with 14 bases between. For the CDR3, the DNA is TGTGCCAGCAGTTTCCCCCTCGACAGGAACAATGAGCAGTTCTTC. Encoded protein: CASSFPLDRNNEQFF.

The chain joins TRBV7-2 to TRBJ2-3; D is undetermined. This CDR3 is built from 14 residues. CDR1 SGHTA and CDR2 FQGNSA come from the germline V gene. V lost 3 bases and J 2 bases, leaving 9 bases between the germline ends. This CDR3 is CASSLLRTTDTQYF. As DNA, the CDR3 is TGTGCCAGCAGCTTGTTGCGGACCACAGATACGCAGTATTTT.

This clonotype came up many times. The chain employs TRBV24-1 and TRBJ1-2; D gene uncertain. CDR3 length: 13 residues. Per germline, CDR1 KGHDR and CDR2 SFDVKD. The ends were cut back, 3 bases at V and 4 bases at J, with 8 bases in the middle. The CDR3 nucleotides read TGTGCCACCAGTGATGTCCGGGGCTATGGCTACACCTTC. Translated: CATSDVRGYGYTF.

The rearrangement uses TRBV9 and TRBJ2-2; D remains ambiguous. The germline V gene encodes CDR1 SGDLS and CDR2 YYNGEE. Deletions cut 0 bases from V and 3 bases from J, with 12 bases between. This CDR3 has 16 amino acids. This CDR3 reads CASSVVPTGYTGELFF. The CDR3 DNA follows: TGTGCCAGCAGCGTAGTACCGACGGGTTACACCGGGGAGCTGTTTTTT.

The J gene is TRBJ1-6, the V gene TRBV29-1; 11 nucleotides agree with TRBD1. The CDR3 covers 13 residues. The germline V gene has CDR1 SQVTM and CDR2 ANQGSEA. The trim removed 4 bases at V and 8 bases at J, leaving 1 base unmatched. The DNA of the CDR3 is TGCAGCGTTGGGACAGGGGGCGATTCACCCCTCCACTTT. This translates into CSVGTGGDSPLHF.

CDR3 sequence reads: CASSNLGPDNEQFF. For the CDR3, the DNA is TGTGCCAGCAGTAACCTTGGACCGGACAATGAGCAGTTCTTC. This rearrangement joins TRBV6-5 to TRBJ2-1; D unclear. With 5 bases removed from V and 5 bases from J, the gap between germline ends came to 13 bases. Germline V gene lookup returns CDR1 MNHEY and CDR2 SVGAGI. The CDR3 contains 14 residues.